The following is a T cell receptor beta chain sequence with its context. Its antigen is unidentified. This entry comes from a study of T cells in localized non-small cell lung cancer. The method was immunoSEQ multiplex PCR; TCRdb's version includes in-frame clones alone and lacks a portion of them. The sample contains about 23,000 clones, 90% of which appear only once. General observations from the study: A median approximately 53 of the top 100 tumor clones appeared in adjacent lung. Analysis by sequencing included only one tumor region, so heterogeneity remains possible.

Deletions cut 5 bases from V and 0 bases from J, with 14 bases between. Germline values: CDR1 MDHEN, CDR2 SYDVKM. The CDR3 loop spans 16 amino acids. The gene calls are TRBV28 and TRBJ1-5; TRBD1 might be the D (6 bases). The TCR was taken from a woman aged 35-75 years with stage I lung adenocarcinoma. Sequenced material: peripheral blood, taken before any cancer treatment. The CDR3 nucleotides are TGTGCCAGCAGTCCACAGGGTAGGAGTAGCAATCAGCCCCAGCATTTT. It is translated as CASSPQGRSSNQPQHF.